A single sample is the source of the 16 T cell receptor beta chains below, sequenced in a study of blood T cell repertoires in COVID-19. Sequenced by immunoSEQ multiplex PCR; TCRdb stores in-frame clones only, minus some. The data contain approximately 170,000 clones, around 85% of them singletons. The sample consisted of peripheral blood. These receptor sequences come from an older woman with acute or convalescent COVID-19.

The V and J genes are TRBV28 and TRBJ1-2, with D possibly being TRBD1 (6 bases). The CDR3 is made up of 16 amino acids. V was pared by 2 bases and J by 1 base, with 14 bases between. Germline-derived CDR1 and CDR2 are MDHEN and SYDVKM. DNA of the CDR3: TGTGCCAGCAGTTTACGGACAAGAGGGGGTAACTATGGCTACACCTTC. Translating it yields CASSLRTRGGNYGYTF.

This chain uses TRBV7-9 with TRBJ1-1, with D possibly matching TRBD1 (5 bases). Between the trimmed V and J ends, which lost 5 bases and 0 bases, there was a span of 7 bases. The CDR3 length is 13 residues. Germline V gene lookup returns CDR1 SEHNR and CDR2 FQNEAQ (reference sequence). The CDR3: CASSRTLNTEAFF. DNA for the CDR3: TGTGCCAGCAGCCGGACACTGAACACTGAAGCTTTCTTT.

The V gene is TRBV7-8, the J gene TRBJ1-3; D possibly corresponds to TRBD1 (6 bases). CDR3 length equals 16 residues. The germline V gene encodes CDR1 SGHVS and CDR2 FQNEAQ. V was shortened by 1 base and J by 0 bases, with 10 bases between the two germline ends. The CDR3 coding sequence is TGTGCCAGCAGCTTAGGGGGGCAGATCTCTGGAAACACCATATATTTT. Translated: CASSLGGQISGNTIYF.

This clone was seen a few times. The chain uses TRBV28 and TRBJ1-2, with D possibly matching TRBD1 (6 bases). In germline, CDR1 is MDHEN, CDR2 SYDVKM. V shed 4 bases and J shed 7 bases, with 13 bases lying between them. The CDR3 spans 13 residues. In DNA form, the CDR3 reads TGTGCCAGCAGTTCAGGACAGCGCGGTGGCTACACCTTC. Translated: CASSSGQRGGYTF.

V gene TRBV19 combines with J gene TRBJ1-6; 8 bases match TRBD1. With V trimmed by 8 bases and J by 8 bases, 8 bases remained unmatched. The length of the CDR3 is 14 residues. Germline assignment: CDR1 LNHDA and CDR2 SQIVND (reference sequence). Here the CDR3 reads CASGVDRGDSPLHF. The CDR3 coding sequence is TGTGCCAGTGGGGTCGACAGGGGAGATTCACCCCTCCACTTT.

The rearrangement links TRBV9 to TRBJ1-2, with 7 bases aligning to TRBD1. This CDR3 comprises 13 residues. Germline V CDR1 and CDR2: SGDLS, YYNGEE. J gave up 5 bases and V 4 bases, and 5 bases lay outside the gene matches. The CDR3 bases are TGTGCCAGCAGCTCAGGGGGAGGATATGGCTACACCTTC. It is translated as CASSSGGGYGYTF. Based on the CDR3 plus reference TRBV9 and TRBJ1-2, the full variable domain is DSGVTQTPKHLITATGQRVTLRCSPRSGDLSVYWYQQSLDQGLQFLIQYYNGEERAKGNILERFSAQQFPDLHSELNLSSLELGDSALYFCASSSGGGYGYTFGSGTRLTVV.

This sequence joins TRBV28 and TRBJ2-1; D possibly corresponds to TRBD1 (5 bases). The CDR3 sequence is 14 residues long. The germline gives CDR1 MDHEN, CDR2 SYDVKM. V lost 5 bases and J 2 bases, leaving 10 bases between the germline ends. This CDR3 reads CASSRLGAYNEQFF. In DNA form, the CDR3 reads TGTGCCAGCAGTAGGCTAGGGGCCTACAATGAGCAGTTCTTC.

CDR3 in amino acids: CSGRRLAGGTDTQYF. The DNA of the CDR3 is TGCAGCGGTCGCCGACTAGCGGGGGGCACAGATACGCAGTATTTT. The gene calls are TRBV29-1 and TRBJ2-3, with 12 bases matching TRBD2. Trimming cost V 7 bases and J 1 base; bases outside gene matches: 6. Germline V gives CDR1 SQVTM, CDR2 ANQGSEA. This CDR3 comprises 15 residues.

CDR3 amino acids: CASSAYRGNQPQHF. The CDR3 coding sequence is TGTGCCAGCTCAGCGTACAGGGGCAATCAGCCCCAGCATTTT. This chain joins TRBV18 and TRBJ1-5; TRBD1 might be the D (6 bases). Trimming removed 5 bases from V and 2 bases from J, with 10 bases in between. Germline CDR1 KGHSH, CDR2 LQKENI. The CDR3 spans 14 residues.

The chain links TRBV3-1 (or the pseudogene TRBV3-2) to TRBJ1-3; D call uncertain. V was cut by 0 bases and J by 2 bases, with 11 bases left in between. This CDR3 has 16 residues. The germline V gene has CDR1 LGHDT and CDR2 YNNKEL (reference sequence). CDR3 coding DNA: TGTGCCAGCAGCCAAGAGAGGACCGGGACTGGAAACACCATATATTTT. It specifies CASSQERTGTGNTIYF.

This clone was detected only once. The chain combines TRBV2 with TRBJ2-5; unclear D gene. Trimming pared 6 bases from V and 8 bases from J, leaving 13 bases between. This CDR3 is 12 amino acids long. The germline V gene encodes CDR1 SNHLY and CDR2 FYNNEI. This CDR3 is CASRLEGGTQYF. As DNA, the CDR3 is TGTGCCAGCAGGCTAGAAGGTGGCACCCAGTACTTC. Full variable domain (rest looked up from reference TRBV2 and TRBJ2-5): EPEVTQTPSHQVTQMGQEVILRCVPISNHLYFYWYRQILGQKVEFLVSFYNNEISEKSEIFDDQFSVERPDGSNFTLKIRSTKLEDSAMYFCASRLEGGTQYFGPGTRLLVL.

The V and J genes are TRBV19 and TRBJ1-2; TRBD1 is a possible D gene (6 bases). Germline loops: CDR1 LNHDA, CDR2 SQIVND (reference sequence). The V end lost 2 bases, the J end lost 2 bases, and 9 bases lay between the germline ends. CDR3 length: 14 amino acids. The CDR3 DNA is TGTGCCAGTAGTATACCTGGGGGCAACTATGGCTACACCTTC. This codes for CASSIPGGNYGYTF.

This clone was observed once. J is TRBJ1-5 and V is TRBV15, with unresolved D. V lost 10 bases to trimming and J lost 4 bases, with 11 bases between them. The CDR3 runs to 12 residues. From germline, CDR1 is LNHNV and CDR2 YYDKDF (reference sequence). CDR3 in DNA: TGTGCCATCGGTTCGGGAAATCAGCCCCAGCATTTT. Translating it yields CAIGSGNQPQHF.

The rearrangement links TRBV11-3 to TRBJ2-1; TRBD2 matches at 8 bases. Losses at the gene ends were 1 base for V and 3 bases for J; bases not matched to a gene: 5. The CDR3 runs to 16 residues. CDR1 and CDR2 from the germline V gene are SGHNT and YENEEA. The CDR3, as DNA: TGTGCCAGCAGCTTAGCCCCCGGGACTAGCTACAATGAGCAGTTCTTC. Protein sequence: CASSLAPGTSYNEQFF.

V and J are TRBV11-2 and TRBJ2-3; TRBD2 matches at 14 bases. The CDR3 extends over 19 amino acids. Germline CDR1 SGHAT, CDR2 FQNNGV. The V gene end was trimmed by 1 base and the J gene end by 0 bases; junction bases not matched to a gene: 6. CDR3 in DNA: TGTGCCAGCAGCTTAGTGTGGACTAGCGGGGGGACTAGCACAGATACGCAGTATTTT. This sequence encodes CASSLVWTSGGTSTDTQYF.

Turning to this clone: Its ends do not fully match the called genes, so a read error is possible. This rearrangement joins TRBV29-1 to TRBJ2-1, with D perhaps matching TRBD2 (6 bases). The germline gives CDR1 SQVTM, CDR2 ANQGSEA. There are 15 residues in the CDR3. As DNA, the CDR3 is TGCAGCGTAGAAGGGGTAGCGGTCCCCTACAATGAGCAGTTCTTC. This encodes CSVEGVAVPYNEQFF.